A single sample is the source of the 15 T cell receptor beta chains below, sequenced in a study of shared clonotypes between healthy human individuals. CD8 cells regarded as naive lacked CD45RO, were positively chosen for CCR7, and omitted terminally differentiated effector memory CD45RA+ cells. Measured with immunoSEQ multiplex PCR; TCRdb has only the in-frame clones, and not every one. The data show some 2,100,000 clones, 85% to 95% seen once. The source material was naive CD8+ T cells from PBMCs. All receptors come from a man between 18 and 29 years old in good health. Some clones in this sample may be carry-over from other donors' samples.

The J gene is TRBJ2-7, the V gene TRBV14; the D call may be TRBD1 or TRBD2 (5 bases each). V gave up 0 bases and J gave up 4 bases, with 13 bases separating them. The V gene's germline CDR1 is SGHDN and CDR2 FVKESK. The CDR3 is made up of 15 amino acids. The CDR3, as DNA: TGTGCCAGCAGCCAAGAACTTTCGAGGGGTTACGAGCAGTACTTC. Translating gives CASSQELSRGYEQYF. Together with reference TRBV14 and TRBJ2-7, the CDR3 gives the full variable domain: EAGVTQFPSHSVIEKGQTVTLRCDPISGHDNLYWYRRVMGKEIKFLLHFVKESKQDESGMPNNRFLAERTGGTYSTLKVQPAELEDSGVYFCASSQELSRGYEQYFGPGTRLTVT.

The V call is TRBV19, the J call TRBJ2-7; maybe TRBD2 (5 bases). Trimming left V 5 bases short and J 1 base short, with 6 bases between. Germline CDR1 reads LNHDA; CDR2 reads SQIVND (reference sequence). The CDR3 has 12 amino acids. The CDR3 here is CASSGLSYEQYF. Written as DNA, the CDR3 is TGTGCCAGTAGTGGACTTTCCTACGAGCAGTACTTC.

As to this clone: Other DNA sequences from this sample encode an identical CDR3 as well. The chain recombines TRBV7-9 with TRBJ2-7; TRBD1 agrees at 7 bases. The CDR3 spans 15 residues. The V gene end was trimmed by 3 bases and the J gene end by 0 bases; junction bases not matched to a gene: 5. Germline CDR1 and CDR2: SEHNR and FQNEAQ (reference sequence). The CDR3: CASSLTSGGSYEQYF. CDR3 nucleotides: TGTGCCAGCAGCTTGACTTCAGGGGGCTCCTACGAGCAGTACTTC.

The chain links TRBV11-2 to TRBJ2-7; unclear D gene. Between the trimmed V and J ends, which lost 1 base and 6 bases, there was a span of 10 bases. Germline CDR1 is SGHAT and CDR2 is FQNNGV. This CDR3 spans 13 amino acids. In DNA form, the CDR3 reads TGTGCCAGCAGCTTAGGGGCGTGGAGCGAGCAGTACTTC. This codes for CASSLGAWSEQYF.

V is TRBV28 and J is TRBJ2-7, with D possibly TRBD2 on 6 matching bases. Germline-derived CDR1 and CDR2 are MDHEN and SYDVKM. V lost 2 bases and J lost 5, with 16 bases in between. This CDR3 has 15 residues. CDR3 protein: CASSLGSGRFDEQYF. DNA of the CDR3: TGTGCCAGCAGTTTAGGGTCCGGGAGATTCGACGAGCAGTACTTC.

V gene TRBV19 combines with J gene TRBJ1-5, with no clear D. CDR3 length: 15 residues. V was cut by 3 bases and J by 3 bases, with 12 bases left in between. The germline gives CDR1 LNHDA, CDR2 SQIVND (reference sequence). CDR3 in DNA: TGTGCCAGTAGTATGGTGGTTGCGGTCAATCAGCCCCAGCATTTT. It translates to CASSMVVAVNQPQHF.

CDR3 protein: CASNAGGPIDEQFF. CDR3 DNA sequence: TGTGCCAGCAACGCGGGGGGGCCCATCGATGAGCAGTTCTTC. V gene TRBV5-4 combines with J gene TRBJ2-1, with TRBD2 matching 9 bases. J gave up 8 bases and V 6 bases, and 9 bases lay outside the gene matches. The CDR3 extends over 14 amino acids. In germline, CDR1 is SGHNT, CDR2 YYREEE (reference sequence).

In regard to this clone: Within the sample, other DNA sequences also encode this same CDR3. This rearrangement joins TRBV5-6 to TRBJ1-1, with a weak D call TRBD1 (5 bases). The CDR3 loop spans 14 amino acids. CDR1 SGHDT and CDR2 YYEEEE come from the germline V gene. With 3 bases removed from V and 0 bases from J, the gap between germline ends came to 9 bases. CDR3 amino acids: CASSWQTVNTEAFF. The CDR3 nucleotides read TGTGCCAGCAGCTGGCAGACAGTGAACACTGAAGCTTTCTTT.

The chain links TRBV28 to TRBJ2-2; 10 bases agree with TRBD2. In germline, CDR1 is MDHEN, CDR2 SYDVKM. The CDR3 length is 19 residues. With 7 bases clipped from V and 2 bases from J, the junction kept 16 bases outside the gene matches. The DNA for the CDR3 is TGTGCCAGCAATTTCCCCGTCTGGAGCGGGAGGGCCAACACCGGGGAGCTGTTTTTT. It encodes CASNFPVWSGRANTGELFF.

This clone was picked up a small number of times. The rearrangement joins TRBV30 to TRBJ1-1, with a tentative D call TRBD1 (6 bases). The CDR3 consists of 14 residues. Trimming took 0 bases from V and 4 from J, leaving 12 bases between them. Germline V lookup: CDR1 GTSNPN, CDR2 SVGIG (reference sequence). DNA for the CDR3: TGTGCCTGGAGTGTCCCGCACAGGGCCACTGAAGCTTTCTTT. This encodes CAWSVPHRATEAFF.

This chain uses TRBV19 with TRBJ2-3, with a tentative D call TRBD1 (5 bases). Germline V gene lookup returns CDR1 LNHDA and CDR2 SQIVND (reference sequence). CDR3 size: 13 residues. V was pared by 1 base and J by 7 bases, with 9 bases between. The CDR3, as DNA: TGTGCCAGTAGTATAGGTGACAGAAATACGCAGTATTTT. Translated: CASSIGDRNTQYF. The full variable domain, rest sourced from reference TRBV19 and TRBJ2-3, is DGGITQSPKYLFRKEGQNVTLSCEQNLNHDAMYWYRQDPGQGLRLIYYSQIVNDFQKGDIAEGYSVSREKKESFPLTVTSAQKNPTAFYLCASSIGDRNTQYFGPGTRLTVL.

As to this clone: Other nucleotide sequences from this sample produce the same CDR3. This rearrangement joins TRBV11-2 to TRBJ2-7; 11 nucleotides match TRBD2. After removal of 3 bases from V and 0 bases from J, the junction contained 1 base not matched to a gene. Germline assignment: CDR1 SGHAT and CDR2 FQNNGV. The CDR3 contains 15 residues. The CDR3 DNA reads TGTGCCAGCAGCTTCGGGACTAGCGGCTCCTACGAGCAGTACTTC. It codes for CASSFGTSGSYEQYF.

The chain links TRBV30 to TRBJ2-7, with 14 bases lining up with TRBD2. CDR1 GTSNPN and CDR2 SVGIG come from the germline V gene (reference sequence). This CDR3 is 16 amino acids long. V dropped 3 bases and J dropped 5; count of bases not matched to a gene: 9. The CDR3 loop is CAWRGLAGAMAHEQYF. The CDR3 DNA is TGTGCCTGGAGGGGACTAGCGGGAGCTATGGCGCACGAGCAGTACTTC.

The chain links TRBV11-2 to TRBJ2-1; D might be TRBD1 or TRBD2, each matching 6 bases. Germline CDR1 and CDR2: SGHAT and FQNNGV. V lost 1 base and J lost 4, with 17 bases in between. This CDR3 is 17 amino acids long. CDR3 sequence reads: CASSLVPGAGPYNEQFF. The DNA of the CDR3 is TGTGCCAGCAGCTTAGTCCCGGGGGCGGGTCCGTACAATGAGCAGTTCTTC.

The gene calls are TRBV7-2 and TRBJ2-7; 7 bases are a match to TRBD1. CDR3 length equals 12 residues. Trimming took 4 bases from V and 3 from J; bases not matched to a gene: 0. The germline CDR1 and CDR2 sequences are SGHTA and FQGNSA. The CDR3 nucleotides are TGTGCCAGCAGCTGGGACAGCTACGAGCAGTACTTC. Translating it yields CASSWDSYEQYF.